This entry features one T cell receptor (beta chain) sequence. The sample is drawn from a study of T cells after somatic rescue of genetic block. Libraries were prepared by immunoSEQ multiplex PCR; TCRdb keeps only in-frame clonotypes and omits some of them. The profile covers roughly 120,000 clones, with 85% to 95% appearing a single time and 1.4% to 1.5% taken by the ten largest. Looked up from germline, CDR1 is SEHNR and CDR2 is FQNEAQ (reference sequence). CDR3 length: 15 amino acids. With V trimmed by 4 bases and J by 5 bases, 3 bases remained unmatched. The chain links TRBV7-9 to TRBJ2-5, with 14 nucleotides matching TRBD2. Sequencing was carried out using peripheral blood mononuclear cells (PBMCs). This clonotype was obtained from a woman under 30. The CDR3 nucleotides read TGTGCCAGCAGCTCGACTAGCGGGGGGGCGGAGACCCAGTACTTC. Protein sequence: CASSSTSGGAETQYF.